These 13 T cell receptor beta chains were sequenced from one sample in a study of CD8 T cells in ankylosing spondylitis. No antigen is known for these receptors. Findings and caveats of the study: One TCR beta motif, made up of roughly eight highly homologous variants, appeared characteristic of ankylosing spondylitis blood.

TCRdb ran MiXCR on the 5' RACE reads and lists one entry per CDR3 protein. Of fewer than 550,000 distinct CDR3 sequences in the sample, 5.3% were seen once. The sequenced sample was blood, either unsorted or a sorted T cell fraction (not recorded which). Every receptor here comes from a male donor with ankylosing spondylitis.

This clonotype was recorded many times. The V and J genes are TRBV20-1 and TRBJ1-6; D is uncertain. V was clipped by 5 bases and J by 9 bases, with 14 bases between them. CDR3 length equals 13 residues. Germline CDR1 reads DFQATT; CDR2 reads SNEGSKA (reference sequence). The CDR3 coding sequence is TGCAGTGCTTCGGAGGTTTTGGGTTCACCCCTCCACTTT. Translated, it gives CSASEVLGSPLHF.

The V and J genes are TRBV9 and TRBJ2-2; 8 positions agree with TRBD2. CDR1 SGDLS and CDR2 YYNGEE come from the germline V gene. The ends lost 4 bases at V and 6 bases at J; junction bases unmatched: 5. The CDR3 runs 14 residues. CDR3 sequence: CASSPSGGPGELFF. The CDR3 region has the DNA TGTGCCAGCAGCCCCTCGGGGGGGCCCGGGGAGCTGTTTTTT.

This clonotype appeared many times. The chain's CDR3 is CSVEPDRVRETQYF. The CDR3 DNA reads TGCAGCGTTGAACCAGACAGGGTACGAGAGACCCAGTACTTC. The chain combines TRBV29-1 with TRBJ2-5; 7 nucleotides match TRBD1. The CDR3 sequence is 14 residues long. Germline CDR1 is SQVTM and CDR2 is ANQGSEA. Losses at the gene ends were 2 bases for V and 4 bases for J; bases not matched to a gene: 7.

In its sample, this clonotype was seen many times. The CDR3 coding sequence is TGCGCCAGCAGCTTTGACGCAGGGGCCGTGACCAAAAACATTCAGTACTTC. It translates to CASSFDAGAVTKNIQYF. The chain employs TRBV5-1 and TRBJ2-4, with D perhaps matching TRBD1 (6 bases). The CDR3 contains 17 residues. V lost 2 bases and J lost 2, with 17 bases in between. Germline CDR1 is SGHRS and CDR2 is YFSETQ.

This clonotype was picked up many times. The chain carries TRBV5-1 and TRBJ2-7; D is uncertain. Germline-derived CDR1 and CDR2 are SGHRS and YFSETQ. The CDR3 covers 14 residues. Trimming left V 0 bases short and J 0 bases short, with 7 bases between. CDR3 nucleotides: TGCGCCAGCAGCTTGGAAGCCACCTCCTACGAGCAGTACTTC. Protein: CASSLEATSYEQYF.

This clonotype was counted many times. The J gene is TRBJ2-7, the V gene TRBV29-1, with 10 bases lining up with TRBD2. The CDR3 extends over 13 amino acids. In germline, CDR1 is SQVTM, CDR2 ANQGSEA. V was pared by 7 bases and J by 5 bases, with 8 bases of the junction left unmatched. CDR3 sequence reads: CSGLAGVSDEQYF. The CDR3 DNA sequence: TGCAGCGGGCTAGCGGGAGTCTCTGACGAGCAGTACTTC.

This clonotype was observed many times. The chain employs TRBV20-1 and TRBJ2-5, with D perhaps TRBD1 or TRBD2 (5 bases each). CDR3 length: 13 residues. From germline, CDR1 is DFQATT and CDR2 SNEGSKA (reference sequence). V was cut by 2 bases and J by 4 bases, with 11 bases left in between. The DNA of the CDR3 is TGCAGTGCTAGAAATCCGGGGCGAGAGACCCAGTACTTC. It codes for CSARNPGRETQYF.

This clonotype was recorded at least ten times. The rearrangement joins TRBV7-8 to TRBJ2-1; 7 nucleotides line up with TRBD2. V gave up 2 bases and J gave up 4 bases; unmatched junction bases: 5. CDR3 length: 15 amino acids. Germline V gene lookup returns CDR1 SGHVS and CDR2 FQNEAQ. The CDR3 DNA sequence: TGTGCCAGCAGCTTACGGGAGGACCAGTACAATGAGCAGTTCTTC. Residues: CASSLREDQYNEQFF.

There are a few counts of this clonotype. The CDR3 coding sequence is TGCGCCAGCAGCCCACGGACAGCCCAAAAGGGAGAGACCCAGTACTTC. It codes for CASSPRTAQKGETQYF. The chain combines TRBV5-1 with TRBJ2-5, with D maybe TRBD1 (6 bases). The germline gives CDR1 SGHRS, CDR2 YFSETQ. The CDR3 runs to 16 residues. The V gene lost 4 bases and the J gene lost 4 bases, with 20 bases spanning the gap.

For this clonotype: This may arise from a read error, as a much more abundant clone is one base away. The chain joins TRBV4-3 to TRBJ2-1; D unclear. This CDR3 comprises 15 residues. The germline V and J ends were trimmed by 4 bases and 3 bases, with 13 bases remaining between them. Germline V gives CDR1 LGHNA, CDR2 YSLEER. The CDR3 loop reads CASSPNSFGYNEQFF. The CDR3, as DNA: TGCGCCAGCAGCCCAAACTCCTTTGGCTACAATGAGCAGTTCTTC.

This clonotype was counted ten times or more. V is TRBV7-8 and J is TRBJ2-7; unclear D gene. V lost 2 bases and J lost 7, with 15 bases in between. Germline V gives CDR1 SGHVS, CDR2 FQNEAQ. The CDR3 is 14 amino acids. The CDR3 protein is CASSLRPLADEQYF. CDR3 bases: TGTGCCAGCAGCTTACGACCTCTGGCGGATGAGCAGTACTTC.

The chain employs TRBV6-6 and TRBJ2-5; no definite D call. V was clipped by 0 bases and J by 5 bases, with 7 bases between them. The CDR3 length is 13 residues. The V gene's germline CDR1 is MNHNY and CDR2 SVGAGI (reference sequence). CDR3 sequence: CASSYSKGETQYF. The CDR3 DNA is TGTGCCAGCAGTTACTCGAAAGGGGAGACCCAGTACTTC.

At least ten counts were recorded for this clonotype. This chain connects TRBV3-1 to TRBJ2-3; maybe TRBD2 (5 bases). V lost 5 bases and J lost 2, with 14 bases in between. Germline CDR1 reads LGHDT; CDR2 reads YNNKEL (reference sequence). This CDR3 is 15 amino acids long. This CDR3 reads CASSDGAVPTDTQYF. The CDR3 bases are TGTGCCAGCAGCGACGGAGCGGTACCCACAGATACGCAGTATTTT.